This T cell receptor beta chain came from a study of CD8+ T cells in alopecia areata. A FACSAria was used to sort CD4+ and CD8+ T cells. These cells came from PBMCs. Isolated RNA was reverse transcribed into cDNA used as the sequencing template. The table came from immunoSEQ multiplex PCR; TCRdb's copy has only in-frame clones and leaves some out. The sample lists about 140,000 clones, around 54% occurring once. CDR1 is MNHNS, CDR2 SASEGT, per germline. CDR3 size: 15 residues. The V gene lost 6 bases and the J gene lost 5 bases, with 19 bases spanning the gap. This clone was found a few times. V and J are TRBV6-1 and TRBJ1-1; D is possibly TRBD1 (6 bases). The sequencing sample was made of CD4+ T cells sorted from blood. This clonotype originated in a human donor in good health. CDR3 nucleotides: TGTGCCAGCAGCTCCCTGGCTAGGGGGAGGACTGAAGCTTTCTTT. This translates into CASSSLARGRTEAFF.